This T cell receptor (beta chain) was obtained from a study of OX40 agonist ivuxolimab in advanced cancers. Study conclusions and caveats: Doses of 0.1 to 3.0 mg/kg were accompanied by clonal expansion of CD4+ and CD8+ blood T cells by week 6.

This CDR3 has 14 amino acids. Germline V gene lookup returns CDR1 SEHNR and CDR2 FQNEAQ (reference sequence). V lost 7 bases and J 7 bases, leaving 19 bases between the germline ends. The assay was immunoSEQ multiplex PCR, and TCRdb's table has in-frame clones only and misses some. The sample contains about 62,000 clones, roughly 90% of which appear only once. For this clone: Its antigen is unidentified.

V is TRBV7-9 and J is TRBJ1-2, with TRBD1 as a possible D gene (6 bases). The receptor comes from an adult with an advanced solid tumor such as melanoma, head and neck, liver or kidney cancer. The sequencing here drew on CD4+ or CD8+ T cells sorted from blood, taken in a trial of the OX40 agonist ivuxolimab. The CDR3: CASTREQGLVGYTF. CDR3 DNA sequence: TGTGCCAGCACCCGGGAACAGGGTTTAGTTGGCTACACCTTC.